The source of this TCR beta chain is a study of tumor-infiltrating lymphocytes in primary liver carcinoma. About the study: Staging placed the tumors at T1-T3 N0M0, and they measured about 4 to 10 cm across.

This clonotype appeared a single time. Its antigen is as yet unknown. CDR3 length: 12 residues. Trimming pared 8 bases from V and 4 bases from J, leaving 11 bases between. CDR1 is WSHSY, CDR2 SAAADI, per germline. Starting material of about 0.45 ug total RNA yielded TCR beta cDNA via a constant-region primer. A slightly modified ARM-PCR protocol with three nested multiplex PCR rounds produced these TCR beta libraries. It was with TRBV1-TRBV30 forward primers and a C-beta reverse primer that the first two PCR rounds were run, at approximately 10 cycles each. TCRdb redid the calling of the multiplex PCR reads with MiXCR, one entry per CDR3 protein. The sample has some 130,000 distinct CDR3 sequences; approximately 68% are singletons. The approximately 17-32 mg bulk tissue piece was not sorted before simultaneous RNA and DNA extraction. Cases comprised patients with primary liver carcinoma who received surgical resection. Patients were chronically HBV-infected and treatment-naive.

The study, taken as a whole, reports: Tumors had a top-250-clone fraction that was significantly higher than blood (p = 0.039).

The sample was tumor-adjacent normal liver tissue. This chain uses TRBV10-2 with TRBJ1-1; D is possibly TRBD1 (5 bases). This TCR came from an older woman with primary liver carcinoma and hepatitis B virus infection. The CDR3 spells CASRQSVTEAFF. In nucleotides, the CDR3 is TGCGCCAGCCGACAGAGCGTCACTGAAGCTTTCTTT.